This entry concerns a single TCR beta chain. The specificity of this receptor is unknown. No clone much larger than this one lies a single base away; base qualities are absent. Collaborating institutions collected whole blood in K2EDTA tubes following their own protocols. Collaborator samples were shipped for TCRbeta analysis as frozen whole blood, isolated PBMCs, or DNA extracted from either sample type. This entry belongs to a study of blood T cell repertoires in COVID-19 (dated by TCRdb to 2018 to 2020). Regarding the research as a whole: Collaborator samples came from the United States, Italy and Spain and covered acute and convalescent phases of COVID-19. The prospective study material was composed of cDNA or gDNA derived from T cells, B-cell-depleted T cells, or PBMCs. Subjects who had been exposed to COVID-19, were actively infected with it, or had recovered from it provided the deeply sampled blood TCRbeta repertoires that made up the dataset. A freely available public database, intended as a resource for researchers studying the immune response to SARS-CoV-2, is where the repertoires were released. Samples were obtained from the ongoing ImmuneRACE study (first 160 participants) and from over 1,000 subjects provided by 6 global collaborators. The sample metadata nearly always contained a de-identified subject ID, COVID-19 status, age in years and sex. HLA class I and class II types, where available, came from metadata supplied by the sample provider rather than from assay-based typing.

TCRbeta CDR3 regions were amplified from genomic DNA using the immunoSEQ Assay, a bias-controlled multiplex PCR. In the authors' own workflow: The number of nucleated cells in each sample was estimated by amplification of reference gene primers within the assay. Sequence reads were collapsed and filtered to measure the absolute abundance of every unique TCRbeta CDR3 rearrangement. For each sample, productive Simpson clonality was calculated by taking the square root of Simpson's diversity index across productive rearrangements. This is the immuneACCESS table as TCRdb keeps it, with only in-frame sequences that have V and J called. A part of the clones is gone; compared with another copy, unresolved V genes explain less than half, and the rest is unexplained. V, J and clone size are taken as reported in that table, and D and trimming were inferred from the DNA itself. The sample profile shows hundreds of thousands of clones; nearly 85% of them were found once. The ten largest clones take up 8% to 9.5% of the sample.

Study-wide findings and limitations: The amount of clinical and demographic metadata varied by source and participant and was provided uncurated.

Including cysteine and phenylalanine, the CDR3 has 15 amino acids. Kept here is only the CDR3 DNA, which spans 45 bases and is read in frame from base 1. Specimen: peripheral blood. This TCR was sampled from a human donor in a cohort sampled during active COVID-19. This receptor chain uses TRBV21-1 and TRBJ2-7; the table calls TRBD1, which could not be checked here. TRBV21-1 is given as a pseudogene. The nucleotide sequence is TGTGCCAGCAGCAAAGCCCGGACAGGGGTCTACGAGCAGTACTTC. It encodes CASSKARTGVYEQYF.